Given below is one T cell receptor beta chain in context. The CDR3 does not close with the conserved phenylalanine or tryptophan, likely indicating a read error. The DNA is left out, because the CDR3 cannot be placed on it with certainty; the CDR3 is given as TCRdb lists it. These data come from a study of regulatory T cells in long-lasting Graves disease. Germline CDR1 and CDR2: MNHEY and SMNVEV (reference sequence). The CDR3 spans 9 amino acids, including both terminal residues. As for time point: persistent/refractory GD, antithyroid drugs over 5 years with positive TRAb. PBMCs were the source of the RNA used for TCR sequencing. According to the study, TCR beta libraries were built with iRepertoire HTBI primers and CDR3-region Arm-PCR. TCRdb itself ran the multiplex PCR reads through MiXCR, one entry per CDR3 protein. The sample lists 360,000 or so distinct CDR3 sequences, 23% seen once, with 25% to 35% in the top ten.

This specimen was peripheral blood mononuclear cells (PBMCs), taken when the disease was refractory, from a patient treated with antithyroid drugs. The rearrangement uses TRBV27 and TRBJ2-4. The clonotype was recovered from a middle-aged woman with Graves disease. CDR3 in amino acids: CASSPSLGL.